These T cell receptor beta chains were read from a single sample in a study of CD8+ T cells in alopecia areata. This table comes from immunoSEQ multiplex PCR, and its TCRdb copy is limited to in-frame clones, with some not included. The table shows 150,000 to 200,000 clones, with around 50% occurring only once. The material was CD4+ T cells sorted from blood, obtained at week 0. All receptors come from a human donor with alopecia areata. The CDR3 runs from the conserved cysteine through the conserved F or W. The order of the fields is J gene, V gene, clone size, D gene, CDR3 protein, CDR3 DNA. A D gene is named only where the DNA matches it firmly. Not every row has a clone size; where given, it reads once, few, many or a size class.

J gene: TRBJ2-2
V gene: TRBV27
clone size: .
D gene: TRBD2
CDR3 protein: CASCPAGGGELFF
CDR3 DNA: TGTGCCAGCTGCCCTGCGGGGGGCGGGGAGCTGTTTTTT

J gene: TRBJ1-2
V gene: TRBV5-1
clone size: .
D gene: .
CDR3 protein: CASSLDDNYGYTF
CDR3 DNA: TGCGCCAGCAGCTTGGACGATAACTATGGCTACACCTTC

J gene: TRBJ1-1
V gene: TRBV5-6
clone size: once
D gene: .
CDR3 protein: CASSLGGPEAFF
CDR3 DNA: TGTGCCAGCAGCTTGGGGGGGCCTGAAGCTTTCTTT

J gene: TRBJ1-6
V gene: TRBV29-1
clone size: .
D gene: TRBD1
CDR3 protein: CSVGTGRDSPLHF
CDR3 DNA: TGCAGCGTGGGGACAGGGAGGGATTCACCCCTCCACTTT

J gene: TRBJ1-5
V gene: TRBV27
clone size: .
D gene: .
CDR3 protein: CASSQAAVGRGNQPQHF
CDR3 DNA: TGTGCCAGCAGTCAAGCTGCTGTGGGGCGCGGCAATCAGCCCCAGCATTTT

J gene: TRBJ1-1
V gene: TRBV6-5
clone size: .
D gene: TRBD1
CDR3 protein: CASRTYRGNTEAFF
CDR3 DNA: TGTGCCAGCAGGACCTACAGGGGGAACACTGAAGCTTTCTTT

J gene: TRBJ1-2
V gene: TRBV18
clone size: .
D gene: .
CDR3 protein: CASSSGYAPTLYGYTF
CDR3 DNA: TGTGCCAGCTCTTCAGGGTATGCACCTACGCTCTATGGCTACACCTTC

J gene: TRBJ2-5
V gene: TRBV7-9
clone size: .
D gene: .
CDR3 protein: CASGGPPFGETQYF
CDR3 DNA: TGTGCCAGCGGGGGGCCGCCCTTTGGAGAGACCCAGTACTTC

J gene: TRBJ2-2
V gene: TRBV4-2
clone size: .
D gene: .
CDR3 protein: CASSQETPQGTTRTGELFF
CDR3 DNA: TGTGCCAGCAGCCAAGAGACACCCCAGGGGACCACGAGGACCGGGGAGCTGTTTTTT

J gene: TRBJ1-1
V gene: TRBV25-1
clone size: few
D gene: .
CDR3 protein: CASSEFGVGEAFF
CDR3 DNA: TGTGCCAGCAGTGAATTTGGGGTGGGAGAAGCTTTCTTT

J gene: TRBJ1-2
V gene: TRBV6-5
clone size: .
D gene: TRBD1
CDR3 protein: CASTILGDRVYTF
CDR3 DNA: TGTGCCAGCACCATTCTGGGCGACAGGGTTTACACCTTC

J gene: TRBJ1-1
V gene: TRBV29-1
clone size: .
D gene: .
CDR3 protein: CSVRRRDKNTEAFF
CDR3 DNA: TGCAGCGTACGTCGCCGGGACAAGAACACTGAAGCTTTCTTT

J gene: TRBJ2-7
V gene: TRBV6-6
clone size: .
D gene: TRBD2
CDR3 protein: CASRVGGEQYF
CDR3 DNA: TGTGCCAGCCGGGTGGGGGGGGAGCAGTACTTC

J gene: TRBJ2-1
V gene: TRBV2
clone size: few
D gene: .
CDR3 protein: CASSGQLSSYNEQFF
CDR3 DNA: TGTGCCAGCAGTGGACAGTTAAGCTCCTACAATGAGCAGTTCTTC

J gene: TRBJ2-6
V gene: TRBV7-9
clone size: few
D gene: .
CDR3 protein: CASSLGTSPSGANVLTF
CDR3 DNA: TGTGCCAGCAGCTTAGGGACTTCCCCCTCTGGGGCCAACGTCCTGACTTTC

J gene: TRBJ2-7
V gene: TRBV4-1
clone size: .
D gene: .
CDR3 protein: CASSQRDPPYEQYF
CDR3 DNA: TGCGCCAGCAGCCAAAGGGATCCCCCCTACGAGCAGTACTTC

J gene: TRBJ1-1
V gene: TRBV5-6
clone size: .
D gene: .
CDR3 protein: CASSGGLSMQLNTEAFF
CDR3 DNA: TGTGCCAGCAGCGGGGGACTAAGCATGCAATTGAACACTGAAGCTTTCTTT

J gene: TRBJ2-3
V gene: TRBV5-6
clone size: .
D gene: .
CDR3 protein: CASSLTRGRTDTQYF
CDR3 DNA: TGTGCCAGCAGCTTGACAAGGGGACGGACAGATACGCAGTATTTT

J gene: TRBJ2-3
V gene: TRBV29-1
clone size: few
D gene: .
CDR3 protein: CSVQDTPSGAQYF
CDR3 DNA: TGCAGCGTTCAGGACACACCTTCGGGGGCGCAGTATTTT

J gene: TRBJ1-2
V gene: TRBV6-1
clone size: once
D gene: .
CDR3 protein: CASSDERTAGAYGYTF
CDR3 DNA: TGTGCCAGCAGTGACGAGCGGACTGCTGGGGCCTATGGCTACACCTTC

J gene: TRBJ2-3
V gene: TRBV30
clone size: .
D gene: .
CDR3 protein: CAWSVRWGVESTDTQYF
CDR3 DNA: TGTGCCTGGAGTGTACGGTGGGGAGTGGAGAGCACAGATACGCAGTATTTT

J gene: TRBJ2-5
V gene: TRBV29-1
clone size: .
D gene: TRBD1
CDR3 protein: CSGDSWSETQYF
CDR3 DNA: TGCAGCGGGGACAGCTGGTCTGAGACCCAGTACTTC

J gene: TRBJ2-5
V gene: TRBV7-9
clone size: .
D gene: .
CDR3 protein: CASSLATGEETQYF
CDR3 DNA: TGTGCCAGCAGCTTAGCGACGGGGGAGGAGACCCAGTACTTC

J gene: TRBJ2-3
V gene: TRBV30
clone size: few
D gene: .
CDR3 protein: CGAFSRDTQYF
CDR3 DNA: TGTGGAGCATTTTCGCGGGATACGCAGTATTTT

J gene: TRBJ1-2
V gene: TRBV27
clone size: .
D gene: TRBD1
CDR3 protein: CASSVQQGASYGYTF
CDR3 DNA: TGTGCCAGCAGTGTCCAACAGGGGGCTAGCTATGGCTACACCTTC

J gene: TRBJ2-3
V gene: TRBV7-2
clone size: .
D gene: .
CDR3 protein: CASSVHRGMVADTQYF
CDR3 DNA: TGTGCCAGCAGCGTTCATAGGGGGATGGTGGCAGATACGCAGTATTTT

J gene: TRBJ1-4
V gene: TRBV4-1
clone size: few
D gene: TRBD1
CDR3 protein: CASSLRGNEKLFF
CDR3 DNA: TGCGCCAGCAGCCTCAGGGGGAATGAAAAACTGTTTTTT

J gene: TRBJ1-2
V gene: TRBV29-1
clone size: few
D gene: .
CDR3 protein: CSVRGSDGYTF
CDR3 DNA: TGCAGCGTTCGGGGGTCCGATGGCTACACCTTC

J gene: TRBJ2-7
V gene: TRBV5-1
clone size: few
D gene: TRBD1
CDR3 protein: CASSSGQGRYEQYF
CDR3 DNA: TGCGCCAGCAGCTCGGGACAGGGTAGGTACGAGCAGTACTTC

J gene: TRBJ1-6
V gene: TRBV30
clone size: few
D gene: .
CDR3 protein: CAWSPNTSPLHF
CDR3 DNA: TGTGCCTGGTCCCCTAACACCTCACCCCTCCACTTT

J gene: TRBJ2-7
V gene: TRBV29-1
clone size: few
D gene: TRBD1
CDR3 protein: CSAWDRGYEQYF
CDR3 DNA: TGCAGCGCATGGGACAGGGGCTACGAGCAGTACTTC

J gene: TRBJ1-2
V gene: TRBV29-1
clone size: few
D gene: .
CDR3 protein: CSVEDGTRGYTF
CDR3 DNA: TGCAGCGTTGAAGACGGGACAAGAGGCTACACCTTC

J gene: TRBJ2-7
V gene: TRBV11-2
clone size: .
D gene: .
CDR3 protein: CASSTAYEQYF
CDR3 DNA: TGTGCCAGCAGCACCGCCTACGAGCAGTACTTC

J gene: TRBJ1-1
V gene: TRBV14
clone size: .
D gene: .
CDR3 protein: CASSQVPLGGNTEAFF
CDR3 DNA: TGTGCCAGCAGCCAAGTCCCACTTGGTGGGAACACTGAAGCTTTCTTT

J gene: TRBJ2-7
V gene: TRBV11-1
clone size: .
D gene: .
CDR3 protein: CASSLDRVADEQYF
CDR3 DNA: TGTGCCAGCAGCTTAGACAGGGTAGCCGACGAGCAGTACTTC

J gene: TRBJ1-5
V gene: TRBV29-1
clone size: .
D gene: .
CDR3 protein: CSVALGVNQPQHF
CDR3 DNA: TGCAGCGTTGCGTTAGGGGTGAATCAGCCCCAGCATTTT

J gene: TRBJ2-5
V gene: TRBV19
clone size: .
D gene: TRBD1
CDR3 protein: CASSIVGTGQETQYF
CDR3 DNA: TGTGCCAGTAGTATAGTTGGGACAGGGCAAGAGACCCAGTACTTC

J gene: TRBJ1-5
V gene: TRBV15
clone size: few
D gene: .
CDR3 protein: CATSGSNRDQPQHF
CDR3 DNA: TGTGCCACCAGCGGGTCAAACAGGGATCAGCCCCAGCATTTT

J gene: TRBJ2-5
V gene: TRBV29-1
clone size: .
D gene: TRBD1
CDR3 protein: CSVEGQGQETQYF
CDR3 DNA: TGCAGCGTTGAGGGACAGGGCCAAGAGACCCAGTACTTC

J gene: TRBJ1-6
V gene: TRBV30
clone size: .
D gene: .
CDR3 protein: CAWSVPFARTSGGSPLHF
CDR3 DNA: TGTGCCTGGAGTGTACCGTTTGCGAGGACCTCTGGCGGTTCACCCCTCCACTTT

J gene: TRBJ1-5
V gene: TRBV19
clone size: .
D gene: .
CDR3 protein: CASSIQRSEFQPQHF
CDR3 DNA: TGTGCCAGTAGTATCCAAAGGTCGGAATTTCAGCCCCAGCATTTT